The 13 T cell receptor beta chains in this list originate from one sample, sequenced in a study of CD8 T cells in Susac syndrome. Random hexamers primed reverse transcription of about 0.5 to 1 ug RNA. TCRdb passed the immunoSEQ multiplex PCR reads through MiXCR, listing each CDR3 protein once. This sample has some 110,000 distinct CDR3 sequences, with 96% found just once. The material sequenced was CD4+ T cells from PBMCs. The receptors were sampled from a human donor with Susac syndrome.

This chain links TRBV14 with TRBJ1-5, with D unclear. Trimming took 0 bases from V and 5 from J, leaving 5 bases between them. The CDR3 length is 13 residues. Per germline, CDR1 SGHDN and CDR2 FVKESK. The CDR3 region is CASSQDYHQPQHF. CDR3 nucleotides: TGTGCCAGCAGCCAAGATTATCATCAGCCCCAGCATTTT.

This chain's CDR3 is CASSSRLAGANYEQYF. The CDR3 DNA follows: TGTGCCAGCAGTTCAAGACTAGCGGGGGCCAACTACGAGCAGTACTTC. V and J are TRBV27 and TRBJ2-7; 12 bases fit TRBD2. Germline assignment: CDR1 MNHEY and CDR2 SMNVEV (reference sequence). CDR3 length equals 16 residues. J lost 3 bases, V lost 4 bases, and 7 bases had no gene match.

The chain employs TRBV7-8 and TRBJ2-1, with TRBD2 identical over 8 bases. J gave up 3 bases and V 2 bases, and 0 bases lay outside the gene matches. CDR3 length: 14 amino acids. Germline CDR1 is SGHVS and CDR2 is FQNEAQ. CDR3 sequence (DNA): TGTGCCAGCAGCTTACTAGCGGGCTACAATGAGCAGTTCTTC. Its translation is CASSLLAGYNEQFF.

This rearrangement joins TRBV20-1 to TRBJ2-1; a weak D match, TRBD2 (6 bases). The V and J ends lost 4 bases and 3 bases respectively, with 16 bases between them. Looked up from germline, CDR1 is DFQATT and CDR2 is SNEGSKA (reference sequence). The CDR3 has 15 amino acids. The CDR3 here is CSATFGGFRYNEQFF. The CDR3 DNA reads TGCAGTGCTACATTCGGGGGATTTCGCTACAATGAGCAGTTCTTC.

The CDR3 region is CASSHRTGEGEQYF. The CDR3 DNA reads TGTGCCAGCAGCCATCGGACAGGGGAGGGCGAGCAGTACTTC. The genes are TRBV4-2 and TRBJ2-7; 9 bases are shared with TRBD1. Germline V lookup: CDR1 LGHNA, CDR2 YNFKEQ. Germline trimming cut 3 bases from V and 6 bases from J; bases unmatched to any gene: 6. This CDR3 contains 14 residues.

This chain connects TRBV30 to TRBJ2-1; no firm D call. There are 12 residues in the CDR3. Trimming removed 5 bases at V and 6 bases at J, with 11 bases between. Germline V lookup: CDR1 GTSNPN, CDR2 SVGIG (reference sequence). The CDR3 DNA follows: TGTGCCTGGGGGTCGCAGTTCAATGAGCAGTTCTTC. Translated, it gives CAWGSQFNEQFF.

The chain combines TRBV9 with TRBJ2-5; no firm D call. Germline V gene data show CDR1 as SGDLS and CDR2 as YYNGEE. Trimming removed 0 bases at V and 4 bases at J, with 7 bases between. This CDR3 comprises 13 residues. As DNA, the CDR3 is TGTGCCAGCAGCGTAGGTCCCCGAGAGACCCAGTACTTC. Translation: CASSVGPRETQYF.

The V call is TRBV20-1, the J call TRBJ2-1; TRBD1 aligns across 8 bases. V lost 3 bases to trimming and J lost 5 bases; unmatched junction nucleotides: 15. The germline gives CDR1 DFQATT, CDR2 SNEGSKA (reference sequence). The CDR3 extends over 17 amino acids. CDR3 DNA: TGCAGTGCTAGGTCGTTAGTGGGACAGGTGGTGAACAATGAGCAGTTCTTC. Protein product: CSARSLVGQVVNNEQFF.

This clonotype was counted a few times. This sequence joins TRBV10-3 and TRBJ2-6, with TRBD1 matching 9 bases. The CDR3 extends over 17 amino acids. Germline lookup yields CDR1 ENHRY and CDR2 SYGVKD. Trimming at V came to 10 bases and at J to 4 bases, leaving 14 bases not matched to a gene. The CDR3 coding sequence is TGTGCCACCTCCGGGACAGGGCCTCCGCGGGGGGCCAACGTCCTGACTTTC. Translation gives CATSGTGPPRGANVLTF.

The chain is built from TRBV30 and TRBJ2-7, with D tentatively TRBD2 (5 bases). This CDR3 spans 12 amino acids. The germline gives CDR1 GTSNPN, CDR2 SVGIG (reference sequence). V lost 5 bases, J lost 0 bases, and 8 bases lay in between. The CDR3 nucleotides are TGTGCCTGGCTACGGGACTCCTACGAGCAGTACTTC. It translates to CAWLRDSYEQYF.

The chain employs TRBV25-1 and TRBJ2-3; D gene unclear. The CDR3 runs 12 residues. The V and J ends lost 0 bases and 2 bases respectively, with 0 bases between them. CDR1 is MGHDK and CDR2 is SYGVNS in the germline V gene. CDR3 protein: CASSEYTDTQYF. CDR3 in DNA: TGTGCCAGCAGTGAATACACAGATACGCAGTATTTT.

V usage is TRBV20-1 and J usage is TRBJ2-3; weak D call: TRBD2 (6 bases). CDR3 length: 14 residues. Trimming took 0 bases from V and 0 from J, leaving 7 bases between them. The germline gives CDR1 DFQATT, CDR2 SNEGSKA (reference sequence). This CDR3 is CSARDGGSTDTQYF. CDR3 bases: TGCAGTGCTAGAGACGGAGGGAGCACAGATACGCAGTATTTT.

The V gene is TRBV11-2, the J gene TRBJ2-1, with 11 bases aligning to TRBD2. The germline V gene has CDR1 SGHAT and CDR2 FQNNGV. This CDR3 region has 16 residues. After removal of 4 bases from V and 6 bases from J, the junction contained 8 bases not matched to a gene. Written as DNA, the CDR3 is TGTGCCAGCAGCTCTCTAGCGGGAGGCTTACCCAATGAGCAGTTCTTC. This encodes CASSSLAGGLPNEQFF.